Below are 2 T cell receptor beta chains sequenced from a single sample in a study of response to subunit inactivated influenza vaccine. TCRdb re-analysed the RT-PCR reads in MiXCR, keeping a single row per CDR3 protein. The repertoire has approximately 480,000 distinct CDR3 sequences, roughly 9.7% of them found once; the top ten carry around 12%. Material: PBMCs from blood, obtained 45 days after vaccination. Every receptor here comes from a man in his fifties or sixties who received an inactivated influenza vaccine.

The chain couples TRBV7-8 to TRBJ1-1, with 10 bases fitting TRBD1. CDR3 size: 15 residues. CDR1 is SGHVS, CDR2 FQNEAQ, per germline. The V gene end was trimmed by 4 bases and the J gene end by 6 bases; junction bases not matched to a gene: 8. CDR3 sequence reads: CASSSRQGALSEAFF. The CDR3 DNA is TGTGCCAGCAGCTCCAGACAGGGGGCGTTATCTGAAGCTTTCTTT.

J is TRBJ2-1 and V is TRBV7-2, with 10 bases fitting TRBD1. The V segment lost 3 bases and the J segment 7 bases; nucleotides outside the gene matches: 9. This CDR3 region has 16 residues. Looked up from germline, CDR1 is SGHTA and CDR2 is FQGNSA. CDR3 in amino acids: CASSLGRQGAGNEQFF. CDR3 DNA sequence: TGTGCCAGCAGCTTGGGTCGACAGGGGGCGGGGAATGAGCAGTTCTTC. Complete variable domain (other parts from reference TRBV7-2 and TRBJ2-1): GAGVSQSPSNKVTEKGKDVELRCDPISGHTALYWYRQSLGQGLEFLIYFQGNSAPDKSGLPSDRFSAERTGGSVSTLTIQRTQQEDSAVYLCASSLGRQGAGNEQFFGPGTRLTVL.